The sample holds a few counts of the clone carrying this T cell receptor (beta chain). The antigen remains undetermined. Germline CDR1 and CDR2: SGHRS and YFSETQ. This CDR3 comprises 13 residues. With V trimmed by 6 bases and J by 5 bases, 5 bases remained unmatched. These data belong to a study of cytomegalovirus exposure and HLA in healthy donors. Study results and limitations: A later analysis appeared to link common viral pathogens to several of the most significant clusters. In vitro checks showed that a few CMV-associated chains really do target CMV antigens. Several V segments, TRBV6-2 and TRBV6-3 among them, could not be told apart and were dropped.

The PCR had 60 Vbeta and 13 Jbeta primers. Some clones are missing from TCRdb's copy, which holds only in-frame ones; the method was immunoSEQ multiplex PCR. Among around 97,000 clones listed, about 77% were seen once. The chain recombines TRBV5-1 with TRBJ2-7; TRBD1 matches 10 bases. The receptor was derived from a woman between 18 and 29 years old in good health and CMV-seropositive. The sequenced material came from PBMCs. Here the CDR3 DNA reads TGCGCCAGCACCGGGACAGGGGTTAACGAGCAGTACTTC. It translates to CASTGTGVNEQYF.